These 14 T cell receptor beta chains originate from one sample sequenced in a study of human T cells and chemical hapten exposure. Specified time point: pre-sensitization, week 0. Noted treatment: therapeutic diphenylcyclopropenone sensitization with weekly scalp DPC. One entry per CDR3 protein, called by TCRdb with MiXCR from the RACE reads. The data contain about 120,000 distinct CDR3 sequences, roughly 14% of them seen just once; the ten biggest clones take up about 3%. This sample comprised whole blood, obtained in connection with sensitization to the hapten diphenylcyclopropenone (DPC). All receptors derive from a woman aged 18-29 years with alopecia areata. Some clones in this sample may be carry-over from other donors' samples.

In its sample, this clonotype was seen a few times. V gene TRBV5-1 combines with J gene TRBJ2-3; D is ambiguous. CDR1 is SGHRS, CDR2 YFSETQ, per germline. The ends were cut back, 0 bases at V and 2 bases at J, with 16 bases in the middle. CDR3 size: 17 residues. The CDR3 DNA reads TGCGCCAGCAGCTTGGAGCCACTCCTGAGCGCCACAGATACGCAGTATTTT. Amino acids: CASSLEPLLSATDTQYF.

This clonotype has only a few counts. The CDR3 sequence is CASSQDSEGAREKLFF. CDR3 in DNA: TGCGCCAGCAGCCAAGATTCCGAAGGGGCCCGCGAAAAACTGTTTTTT. V gene TRBV4-1 combines with J gene TRBJ1-4; tentatively, D is TRBD1 (5 bases). V lost 0 bases and J lost 8, with 16 bases in between. This CDR3 has 16 residues. Germline V gene sequence: CDR1 MGHRA, CDR2 YSYEKL.

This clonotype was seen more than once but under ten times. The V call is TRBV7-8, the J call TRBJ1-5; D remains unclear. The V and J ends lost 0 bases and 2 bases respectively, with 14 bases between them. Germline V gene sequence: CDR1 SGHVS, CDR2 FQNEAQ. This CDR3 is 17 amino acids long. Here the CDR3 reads CASSLARQMGGNQPQHF. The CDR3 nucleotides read TGTGCCAGCAGCTTAGCGCGGCAGATGGGAGGCAATCAGCCCCAGCATTTT.

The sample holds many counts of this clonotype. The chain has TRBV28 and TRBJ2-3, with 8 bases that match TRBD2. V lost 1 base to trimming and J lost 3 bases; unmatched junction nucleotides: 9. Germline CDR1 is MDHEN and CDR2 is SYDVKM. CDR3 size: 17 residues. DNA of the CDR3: TGTGCCAGCAGTTTATATTCCAGCGGGGGAGAAACAGATACGCAGTATTTT. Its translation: CASSLYSSGGETDTQYF. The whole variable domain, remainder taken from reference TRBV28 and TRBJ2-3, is DVKVTQSSRYLVKRTGEKVFLECVQDMDHENMFWYRQDPGLGLRLIYFSYDVKMKEKGDIPEGYSVSREKKERFSLILESASTNQTSMYLCASSLYSSGGETDTQYFGPGTRLTVL.

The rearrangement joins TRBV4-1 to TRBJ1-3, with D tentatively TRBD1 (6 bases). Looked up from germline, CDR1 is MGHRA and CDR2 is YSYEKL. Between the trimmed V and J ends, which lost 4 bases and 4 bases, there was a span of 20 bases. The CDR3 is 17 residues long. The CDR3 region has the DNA TGCGCCAGCAGCCGAACCTCCGTACAGGGTTCAGGAAACACCATATATTTT. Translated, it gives CASSRTSVQGSGNTIYF.

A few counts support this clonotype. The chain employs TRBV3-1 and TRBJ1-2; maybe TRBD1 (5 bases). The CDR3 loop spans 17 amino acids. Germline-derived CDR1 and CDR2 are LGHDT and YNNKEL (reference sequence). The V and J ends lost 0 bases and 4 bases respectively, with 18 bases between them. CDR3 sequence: CASSQDYAAGSSYGYTF. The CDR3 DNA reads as TGTGCCAGCAGCCAAGACTATGCGGCAGGGAGTTCCTATGGCTACACCTTC.

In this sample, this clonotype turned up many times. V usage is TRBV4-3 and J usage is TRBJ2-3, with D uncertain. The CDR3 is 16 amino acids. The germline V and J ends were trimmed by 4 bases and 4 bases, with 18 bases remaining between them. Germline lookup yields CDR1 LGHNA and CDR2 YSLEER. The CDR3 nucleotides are TGCGCCAGCAGCCTGAGCCGGGCCCCAGGAGCAGATACGCAGTATTTT. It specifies CASSLSRAPGADTQYF.

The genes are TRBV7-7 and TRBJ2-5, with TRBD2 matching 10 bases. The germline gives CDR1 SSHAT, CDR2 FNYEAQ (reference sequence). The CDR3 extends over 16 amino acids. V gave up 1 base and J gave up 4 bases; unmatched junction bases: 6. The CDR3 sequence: CASSLVSSGGTETQYF. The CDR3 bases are TGTGCCAGCAGCTTAGTCTCTAGCGGGGGTACAGAGACCCAGTACTTC.

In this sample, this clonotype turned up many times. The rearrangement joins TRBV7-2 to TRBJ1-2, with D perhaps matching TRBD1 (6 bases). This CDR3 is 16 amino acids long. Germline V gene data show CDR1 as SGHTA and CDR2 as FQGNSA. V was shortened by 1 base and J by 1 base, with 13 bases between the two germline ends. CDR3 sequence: CASSLGRGALNYGYTF. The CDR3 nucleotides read TGTGCCAGCAGCTTAGGGCGGGGGGCCCTTAACTATGGCTACACCTTC.

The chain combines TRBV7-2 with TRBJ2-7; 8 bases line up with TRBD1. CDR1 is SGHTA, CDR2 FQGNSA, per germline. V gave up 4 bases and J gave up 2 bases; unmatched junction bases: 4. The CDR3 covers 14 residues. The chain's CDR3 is CASSSQGGPYEQYF. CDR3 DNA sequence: TGTGCCAGCAGCTCACAGGGGGGACCCTACGAGCAGTACTTC. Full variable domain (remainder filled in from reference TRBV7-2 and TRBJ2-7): GAGVSQSPSNKVTEKGKDVELRCDPISGHTALYWYRQSLGQGLEFLIYFQGNSAPDKSGLPSDRFSAERTGGSVSTLTIQRTQQEDSAVYLCASSSQGGPYEQYFGPGTRLTVT.

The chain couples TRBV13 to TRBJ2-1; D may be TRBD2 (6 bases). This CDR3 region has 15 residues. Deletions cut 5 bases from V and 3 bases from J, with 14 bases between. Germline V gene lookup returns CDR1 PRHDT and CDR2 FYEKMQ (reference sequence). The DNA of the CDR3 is TGTGCCAGCAGCACCATAGCGGTGGGCTACAATGAGCAGTTCTTC. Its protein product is CASSTIAVGYNEQFF. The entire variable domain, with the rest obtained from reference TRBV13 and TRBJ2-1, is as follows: AAGVIQSPRHLIKEKRETATLKCYPIPRHDTVYWYQQGPGQDPQFLISFYEKMQSDKGSIPDRFSAQQFSDYHSELNMSSLELGDSALYFCASSTIAVGYNEQFFGPGTRLTVL.

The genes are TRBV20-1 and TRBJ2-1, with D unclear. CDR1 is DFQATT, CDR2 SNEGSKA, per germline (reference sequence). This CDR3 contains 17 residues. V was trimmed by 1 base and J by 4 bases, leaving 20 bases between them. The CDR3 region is CSARGPVGSTNYNEQFF. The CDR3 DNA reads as TGCAGTGCTAGAGGCCCAGTTGGGTCCACAAATTACAATGAGCAGTTCTTC.

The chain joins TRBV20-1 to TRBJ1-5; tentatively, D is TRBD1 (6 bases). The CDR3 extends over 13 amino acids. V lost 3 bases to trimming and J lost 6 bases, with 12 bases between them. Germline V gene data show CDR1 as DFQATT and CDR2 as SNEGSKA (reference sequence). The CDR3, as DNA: TGCAGTGCTAGTCCAGGGGCAGGTCAGCCCCAGCATTTT. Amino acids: CSASPGAGQPQHF.

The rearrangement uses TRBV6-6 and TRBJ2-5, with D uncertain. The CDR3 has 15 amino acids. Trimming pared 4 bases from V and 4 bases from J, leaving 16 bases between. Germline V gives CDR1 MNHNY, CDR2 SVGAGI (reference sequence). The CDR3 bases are TGTGCCAGCAGTTTTTGGGAAATCGGGCGAGAGACCCAGTACTTC. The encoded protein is CASSFWEIGRETQYF.